This T cell receptor (beta chain) stems from a study of cytomegalovirus exposure and HLA in healthy donors. Study-level findings and limits: In an earlier analysis, about 87% or about 30%: the productive usage of most TCR beta V segments.

Germline CDR1 MGHDK, CDR2 SYGVNS. The CDR3 is 12 residues long. A remark on this clone: Its antigen remains unidentified.

Vbeta (60) and Jbeta (13) primers were used in the PCR. Sequencing used immunoSEQ multiplex PCR; TCRdb keeps in-frame clones, though not all of them. The sample lists about 140,000 clones, 65% to 80% occurring once. J is TRBJ1-1 and V is TRBV25-1; D remains unclear. The receptor was derived from a man between 40 and 49 years old in good health and CMV-seronegative. Sequencing used PBMCs. This CDR3 is CAHNKSNTEAFF. CDR3 bases: TGTGCGCACAACAAATCGAACACTGAAGCTTTCTTT.